This is a list of T cell receptor beta chains from one sample in a study of blood T cell repertoires in COVID-19. Here immunoSEQ multiplex PCR was the method, and the copy in TCRdb shows in-frame clones only, minus some. Among a few hundred thousand clones, over 75% were seen once, and the ten largest hold approximately 8.1%. Sequencing was performed on peripheral blood. These receptors were taken from a woman in her forties or fifties who had recovered from COVID-19. Both conserved end residues are part of each CDR3. A D gene is named only where the DNA matches it firmly. The size of a clone is reported for some rows only, either as once, few or many, or as a class for expanded clones.

once,TRBJ2-1,TRBV4-3,TRBD1,CASSQEGGRQGLNEQFF,TGCGCCAGCAGCCAAGAGGGCGGGCGACAGGGGCTGAATGAGCAGTTCTTC
.,TRBJ2-3,TRBV11-3,.,CASSLVQGGTDTQYF,TGTGCCAGCAGCTTAGTACAGGGTGGCACAGATACGCAGTATTTT
once,TRBJ2-3,TRBV6-6,TRBD1,CASSYSRQGPEGTQYF,TGTGCCAGCAGTTACTCGCGACAGGGGCCGGAGGGTACGCAGTATTTT
.,TRBJ2-7,TRBV4-1,.,CASSQDIGAGAYEQYF,TGCGCCAGCAGCCAAGATATAGGGGCAGGGGCCTACGAGCAGTACTTC
.,TRBJ2-2,TRBV6-4,.,CASSSQSNTGELFF,TGTGCCAGCAGTTCCCAGTCGAACACCGGGGAGCTGTTTTTT
.,TRBJ2-3,TRBV11-3,TRBD2,CASSLGDYADTQYF,TGTGCCAGCAGCTTAGGGGACTACGCAGATACGCAGTATTTT
.,TRBJ2-3,TRBV5-1,.,CASSFRGRGSADTQYF,TGCGCCAGCAGCTTCCGGGGGAGAGGTTCGGCAGATACGCAGTATTTT
.,TRBJ2-5,TRBV4-3,TRBD1,CASSQERGTGETQYF,TGCGCCAGCAGCCAAGAGAGGGGGACAGGCGAGACCCAGTACTTC
.,TRBJ2-3,TRBV11-1,.,CASSLIGVGRTDTQYF,TGTGCCAGCAGCTTAATCGGAGTGGGGAGAACAGATACGCAGTATTTT
.,TRBJ2-2,TRBV4-3,TRBD2,CASSPHGLEDGELFF,TGCGCCAGCAGCCCCCACGGACTAGAGGACGGGGAGCTGTTTTTT
.,TRBJ2-1,TRBV28,TRBD1,CASTVDRGIYNEQFF,TGTGCCAGCACCGTCGACAGGGGGATCTACAATGAGCAGTTCTTC
.,TRBJ1-5,TRBV27,.,CASSRTFDSNQPQHF,TGTGCCAGCAGTCGGACTTTTGATAGCAATCAGCCCCAGCATTTT
.,TRBJ1-2,TRBV27,TRBD1,CASSARTGGYYGYTF,TGTGCCAGCAGTGCGAGGACAGGGGGCTACTATGGCTACACCTTC
.,TRBJ2-5,TRBV11-3,TRBD1,CASSLRGGRETQYF,TGTGCCAGCAGCTTAAGAGGGGGCAGAGAGACCCAGTACTTC
.,TRBJ1-2,TRBV9,TRBD1,CASSPSSRTGWDGYTF,TGTGCCAGCAGCCCTTCATCCCGGACAGGGTGGGATGGCTACACCTTC
few,TRBJ2-1,TRBV11-3,.,CASSLRGSYNEQFF,TGTGCCAGCAGCTTACGCGGCAGTTACAATGAGCAGTTCTTC
.,TRBJ2-1,TRBV2,.,CASRASRGHEQFF,TGTGCCAGCAGGGCATCACGAGGGCATGAGCAGTTCTTC
once,TRBJ2-5,TRBV5-1,TRBD2,CASSHGTSGGAQETQYF,TGCGCCAGCAGCCACGGGACTAGCGGGGGGGCCCAAGAGACCCAGTACTTC
.,TRBJ1-3,TRBV2,TRBD1,CASSEPKNDRGGKFSGNTIYF,TGTGCCAGCAGTGAACCGAAAAACGACAGGGGAGGAAAGTTTTCTGGAAACACCATATATTTT
.,TRBJ2-7,TRBV5-1,TRBD2,CASSRGTSETYEQYF,TGCGCCAGCAGCCGGGGCACTAGCGAGACCTACGAGCAGTACTTC
.,TRBJ2-3,TRBV7-2,TRBD2,CASSPRLAGPTDTQYF,TGTGCCAGCAGCCCCCGACTAGCGGGGCCTACAGATACGCAGTATTTT
.,TRBJ2-7,TRBV10-3,TRBD2,CAISHGTSGGEQYF,TGTGCCATCAGCCACGGGACTAGCGGGGGCGAGCAGTACTTC
.,TRBJ1-5,TRBV27,TRBD1,CASSLSGQGNQPQHF,TGTGCCAGCAGTTTATCTGGACAGGGGAACCAGCCCCAGCATTTT
once,TRBJ2-2,TRBV19,TRBD1,CASSRTGSGELFF,TGTGCCAGTAGTCGGACAGGGTCCGGGGAGCTGTTTTTT
.,TRBJ1-5,TRBV19,TRBD1,CASRDRVGQPQHF,TGTGCCAGTAGGGACAGGGTAGGTCAGCCCCAGCATTTT
.,TRBJ2-5,TRBV18,TRBD1,CASSPGQGALETQYF,TGTGCCAGCTCACCTGGACAGGGGGCTCTGGAGACCCAGTACTTC
.,TRBJ1-2,TRBV15,.,CATSRLQGMGGYTF,TGTGCCACCAGCAGATTACAGGGAATGGGGGGCTACACCTTC
.,TRBJ2-1,TRBV20-1,TRBD2,CSASPPLGLAAYNEQFF,TGCAGTGCTAGTCCCCCCCTTGGACTAGCGGCCTACAATGAGCAGTTCTTC
once,TRBJ1-2,TRBV7-2,.,CASSSPGRANNYGYTF,TGTGCCAGCAGCTCCCCTGGCAGGGCTAACAACTATGGCTACACCTTC
once,TRBJ2-3,TRBV5-1,TRBD2,CASSSLAGGYTDTQYF,TGCGCCAGCAGCTCCCTGGCGGGGGGGTACACAGATACGCAGTATTTT
.,TRBJ1-2,TRBV10-3,TRBD1,CAITGQGYGYTF,TGTGCCATCACTGGACAGGGCTATGGCTACACCTTC
.,TRBJ1-5,TRBV27,.,CARLNRGALYGQPQHF,TGTGCCAGGCTAAATAGGGGCGCTTTATATGGTCAGCCCCAGCATTTT
.,TRBJ2-1,TRBV5-1,.,CASSGTYVPTSNEQFF,TGCGCCAGCAGCGGGACTTACGTACCCACTTCCAATGAGCAGTTCTTC
few,TRBJ1-5,TRBV3-1/TRBV3-2,.,CASSQDTNQPQHF,TGTGCCAGCAGCCAAGACACAAATCAGCCCCAGCATTTT
few,TRBJ2-3,TRBV27,TRBD1,CASGQVEDTQYF,TGTGCCAGCGGACAGGTTGAAGATACGCAGTATTTT
.,TRBJ1-2,TRBV5-8,.,CASPGHLLGGYTF,TGTGCCAGCCCCGGACATCTCTTGGGTGGCTACACCTTC
.,TRBJ1-4,TRBV7-8,.,CASSGEGRRVGRTNEKLFF,TGTGCCAGCAGCGGGGAGGGTAGGAGGGTCGGTAGGACTAATGAAAAACTGTTTTTT
.,TRBJ2-1,TRBV21-1,.,CASSIFWLAGFLCNEQFF,TGTGCCAGCAGCATATTCTGGCTAGCGGGATTTTTGTGCAATGAGCAGTTCTTC
.,TRBJ1-1,TRBV12-5,.,CASARENTEAFF,TGTGCTAGTGCCAGGGAAAACACTGAAGCTTTCTTT
.,TRBJ2-6,TRBV18,TRBD1,CASSPLGQAASGANVLTF,TGTGCCAGCTCACCGCTGGGACAGGCCGCCTCTGGGGCCAACGTCCTGACTTTC